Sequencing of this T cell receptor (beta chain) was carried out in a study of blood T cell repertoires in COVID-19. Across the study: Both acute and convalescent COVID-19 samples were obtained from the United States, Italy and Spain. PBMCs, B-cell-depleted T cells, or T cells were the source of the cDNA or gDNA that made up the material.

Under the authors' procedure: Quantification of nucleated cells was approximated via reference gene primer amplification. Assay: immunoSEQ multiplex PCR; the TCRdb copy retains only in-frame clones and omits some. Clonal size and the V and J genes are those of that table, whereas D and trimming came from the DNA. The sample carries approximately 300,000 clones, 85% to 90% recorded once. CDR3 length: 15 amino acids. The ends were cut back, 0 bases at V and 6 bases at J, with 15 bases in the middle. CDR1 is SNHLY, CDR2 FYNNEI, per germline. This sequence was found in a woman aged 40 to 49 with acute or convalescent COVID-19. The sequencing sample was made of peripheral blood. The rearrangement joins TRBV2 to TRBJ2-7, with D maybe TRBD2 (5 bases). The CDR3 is CASSEATRGSLEQYV. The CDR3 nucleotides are TGTGCCAGCAGTGAAGCGACTCGGGGTTCCCTCGAGCAGTACGTC.